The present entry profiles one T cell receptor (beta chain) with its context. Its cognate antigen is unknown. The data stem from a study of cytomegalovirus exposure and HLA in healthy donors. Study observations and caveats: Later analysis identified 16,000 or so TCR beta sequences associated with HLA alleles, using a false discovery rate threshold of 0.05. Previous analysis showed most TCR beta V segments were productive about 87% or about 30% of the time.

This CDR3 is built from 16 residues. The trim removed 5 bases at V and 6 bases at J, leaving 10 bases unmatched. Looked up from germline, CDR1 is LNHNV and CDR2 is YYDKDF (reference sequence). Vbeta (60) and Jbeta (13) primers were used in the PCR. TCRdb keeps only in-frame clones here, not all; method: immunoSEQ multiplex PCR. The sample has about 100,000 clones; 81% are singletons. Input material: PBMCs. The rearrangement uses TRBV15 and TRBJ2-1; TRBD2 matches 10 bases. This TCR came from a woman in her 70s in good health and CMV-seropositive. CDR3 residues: CATSLEAGGPVNEQFF. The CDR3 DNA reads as TGTGCCACCAGCTTAGAAGCGGGAGGGCCAGTCAATGAGCAGTTCTTC.